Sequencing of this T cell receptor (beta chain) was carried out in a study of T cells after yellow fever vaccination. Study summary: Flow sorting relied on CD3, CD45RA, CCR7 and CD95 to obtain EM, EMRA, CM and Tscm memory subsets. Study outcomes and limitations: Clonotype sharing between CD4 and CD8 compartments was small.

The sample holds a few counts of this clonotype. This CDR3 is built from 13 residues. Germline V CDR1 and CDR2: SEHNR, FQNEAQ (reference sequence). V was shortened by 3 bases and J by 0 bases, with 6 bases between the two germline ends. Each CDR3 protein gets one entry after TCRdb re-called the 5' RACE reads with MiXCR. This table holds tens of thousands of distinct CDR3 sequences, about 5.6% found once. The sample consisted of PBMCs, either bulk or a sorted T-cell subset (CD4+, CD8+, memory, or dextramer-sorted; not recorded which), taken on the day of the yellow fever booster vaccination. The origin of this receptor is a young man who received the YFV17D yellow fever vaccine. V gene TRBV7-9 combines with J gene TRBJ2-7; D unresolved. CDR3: CASSFVSSYEQYF. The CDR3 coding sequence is TGTGCCAGCAGCTTTGTTAGCTCCTACGAGCAGTACTTC. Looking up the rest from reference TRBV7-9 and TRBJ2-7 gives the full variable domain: DTGVSQNPRHKITKRGQNVTFRCDPISEHNRLYWYRQTLGQGPEFLTYFQNEAQLEKSRLLSDRFSAERPKGSFSTLEIQRTEQGDSAMYLCASSFVSSYEQYFGPGTRLTVT.